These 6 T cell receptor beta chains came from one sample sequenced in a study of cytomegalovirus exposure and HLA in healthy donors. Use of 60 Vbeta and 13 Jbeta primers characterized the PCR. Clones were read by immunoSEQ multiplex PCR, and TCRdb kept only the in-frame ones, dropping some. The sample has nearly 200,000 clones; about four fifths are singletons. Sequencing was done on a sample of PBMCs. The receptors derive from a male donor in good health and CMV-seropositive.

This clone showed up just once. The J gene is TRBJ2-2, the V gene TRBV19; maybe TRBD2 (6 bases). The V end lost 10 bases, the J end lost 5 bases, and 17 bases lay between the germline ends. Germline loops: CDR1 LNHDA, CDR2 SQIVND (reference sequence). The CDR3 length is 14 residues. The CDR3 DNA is TGTGCCACCGCCTCGGCGGGGTCGACCGGGGAGCTGTTTTTT. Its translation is CATASAGSTGELFF.

CDR3 amino acids: CSIGQGQKDTLPYNEQFF. The CDR3 DNA follows: TGCAGCATAGGACAGGGTCAGAAAGATACCCTGCCCTACAATGAGCAGTTCTTC. This chain connects TRBV29-1 to TRBJ2-1; 8 bases agree with TRBD1. V lost 8 bases to trimming and J lost 2 bases; unmatched junction nucleotides: 20. Germline lookup yields CDR1 SQVTM and CDR2 ANQGSEA. This CDR3 has 18 amino acids.

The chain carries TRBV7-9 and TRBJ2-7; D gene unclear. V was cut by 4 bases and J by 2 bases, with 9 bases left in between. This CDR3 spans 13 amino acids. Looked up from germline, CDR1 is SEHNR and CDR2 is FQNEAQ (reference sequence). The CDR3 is CASSSVLAYEQYF. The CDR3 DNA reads TGTGCCAGCAGCTCCGTCCTCGCCTACGAGCAGTACTTC.

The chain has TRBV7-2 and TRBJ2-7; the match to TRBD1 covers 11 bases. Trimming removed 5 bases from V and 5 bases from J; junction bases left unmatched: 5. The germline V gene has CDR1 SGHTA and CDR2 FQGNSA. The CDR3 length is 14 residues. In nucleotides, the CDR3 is TGTGCCAGCAGCACCGGACAGGGGGCGGACGAGCAGTACTTC. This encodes CASSTGQGADEQYF.

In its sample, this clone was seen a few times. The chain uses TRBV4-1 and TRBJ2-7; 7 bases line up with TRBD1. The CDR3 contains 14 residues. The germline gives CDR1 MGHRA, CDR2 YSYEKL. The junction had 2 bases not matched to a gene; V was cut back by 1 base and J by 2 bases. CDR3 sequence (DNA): TGCGCCAGCAGCCAAGGGACAGGCACCTACGAGCAGTACTTC. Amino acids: CASSQGTGTYEQYF.

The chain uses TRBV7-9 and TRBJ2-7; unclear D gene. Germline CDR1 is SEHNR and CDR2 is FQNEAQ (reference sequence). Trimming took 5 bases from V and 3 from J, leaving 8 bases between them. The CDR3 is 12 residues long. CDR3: CASSRVSYEQYF. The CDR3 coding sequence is TGTGCCAGCAGCCGAGTTAGCTACGAGCAGTACTTC.